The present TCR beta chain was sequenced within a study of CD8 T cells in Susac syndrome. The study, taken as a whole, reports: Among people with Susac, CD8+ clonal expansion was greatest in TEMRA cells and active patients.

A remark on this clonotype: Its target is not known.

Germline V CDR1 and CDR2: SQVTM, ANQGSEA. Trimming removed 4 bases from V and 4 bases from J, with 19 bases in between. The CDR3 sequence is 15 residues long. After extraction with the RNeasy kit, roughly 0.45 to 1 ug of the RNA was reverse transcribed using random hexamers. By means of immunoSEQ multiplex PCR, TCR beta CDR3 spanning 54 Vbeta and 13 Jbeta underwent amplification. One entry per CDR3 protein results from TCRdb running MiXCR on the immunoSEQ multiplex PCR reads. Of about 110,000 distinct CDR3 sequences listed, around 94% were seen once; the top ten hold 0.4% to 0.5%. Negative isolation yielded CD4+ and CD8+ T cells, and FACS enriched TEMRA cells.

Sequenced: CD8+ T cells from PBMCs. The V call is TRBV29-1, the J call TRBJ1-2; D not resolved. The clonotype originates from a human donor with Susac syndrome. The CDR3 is CSVVSGVGPTYGYTF. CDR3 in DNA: TGCAGCGTTGTGTCGGGAGTAGGGCCGACCTATGGCTACACCTTC.